These 14 T cell receptor beta chains were all obtained from the same sample, sequenced in a study of T cell changes during pregnancy in multiple sclerosis. The data were produced by immunoSEQ multiplex PCR, yet TCRdb's version contains in-frame clones alone and is incomplete. The repertoire includes 60,000 to 70,000 clones, 90% to 95% of them detected once, and about 2.2% sits in the top ten. Source: peripheral blood, taken in the third trimester of pregnancy. These receptors were collected from a female donor in good health, enrolled as a control in a pregnancy study.

This chain's CDR3 is CASSLAPDRGADTQYF. For the CDR3, the DNA is TGCGCCAGCAGCTTGGCCCCGGACAGGGGCGCAGATACGCAGTATTTT. The rearrangement uses TRBV5-1 and TRBJ2-3; 9 bases agree with TRBD1. J gave up 4 bases and V 0 bases, and 6 bases lay outside the gene matches. The CDR3 loop spans 16 amino acids. Germline V gives CDR1 SGHRS, CDR2 YFSETQ.

The chain joins TRBV6-5 to TRBJ2-2, with TRBD2 as a possible D gene (5 bases). The V gene lost 7 bases and the J gene lost 2 bases, with 11 bases spanning the gap. Germline values: CDR1 MNHEY, CDR2 SVGAGI. CDR3 length: 14 residues. CDR3 in amino acids: CASTPGLNTGELFF. Here the CDR3 DNA reads TGTGCCAGCACCCCAGGACTTAACACCGGGGAGCTGTTTTTT.

This chain connects TRBV29-1 to TRBJ2-3; no clear D. V dropped 3 bases and J dropped 1 base, with 5 bases sitting between them. The CDR3 runs to 12 residues. Germline V CDR1 and CDR2: SQVTM, ANQGSEA. The CDR3 sequence: CSVDGGTDTQYF. CDR3 coding DNA: TGCAGCGTTGACGGAGGCACAGATACGCAGTATTTT.

This chain joins TRBV7-2 and TRBJ2-2; 9 bases are shared with TRBD1. Germline V CDR1 and CDR2: SGHTA, FQGNSA. After removal of 5 bases from V and 5 bases from J, the junction contained 6 bases not matched to a gene. The CDR3 covers 15 residues. The CDR3 sequence: CASSLLQGATGELFF. Here the CDR3 DNA reads TGTGCCAGCAGCCTACTACAGGGGGCAACCGGGGAGCTGTTTTTT.

This chain connects TRBV7-9 to TRBJ2-3; weak D call: TRBD2 (6 bases). The germline gives CDR1 SEHNR, CDR2 FQNEAQ (reference sequence). CDR3 length: 15 amino acids. V shed 2 bases and J shed 3 bases, with 12 bases lying between them. DNA for the CDR3: TGTGCCAGCAGCTTAAAGGGCGGGACGACAGATACGCAGTATTTT. This translates into CASSLKGGTTDTQYF.

The chain couples TRBV4-2 to TRBJ2-7, with 10 bases identical to TRBD2. Trimming took 0 bases from V and 1 from J; bases not matched to a gene: 0. CDR3 length equals 15 residues. Germline V gene lookup returns CDR1 LGHNA and CDR2 YNFKEQ. The CDR3 loop is CASSQETSGSYEQYF. The CDR3 coding sequence is TGTGCCAGCAGCCAAGAGACTAGCGGGTCCTACGAGCAGTACTTC.

This clone was seen more than once but under ten times. The chain recombines TRBV10-3 with TRBJ2-1, with 12 bases fitting TRBD2. Germline CDR1 reads ENHRY; CDR2 reads SYGVKD. CDR3 length: 16 amino acids. The ends lost 6 bases at V and 4 bases at J; junction bases unmatched: 7. CDR3 nucleotides: TGTGCCATCAGAGAATTCCTAGCGGGAGGGTACAATGAGCAGTTCTTC. This codes for CAIREFLAGGYNEQFF.

V gene TRBV29-1 combines with J gene TRBJ2-7; 7 bases align to TRBD2. Per the germline V gene, CDR1 is SQVTM and CDR2 is ANQGSEA. V trimming: 1 base; J trimming: 3 bases; junction bases outside the gene matches: 0. CDR3 length: 12 residues. The CDR3 spells CSVEAGGYEQYF. DNA for the CDR3: TGCAGCGTTGAAGCGGGGGGCTACGAGCAGTACTTC.

This clone was seen just once. V and J are TRBV19 and TRBJ1-5; 8 nucleotides agree with TRBD1. This CDR3 comprises 13 residues. Germline V gives CDR1 LNHDA, CDR2 SQIVND (reference sequence). J lost 11 bases, V lost 4 bases, and 7 bases had no gene match. The CDR3 DNA follows: TGTGCCAGTAGTAGGGCAGGGGGCGGGTCCCAGCATTTT. It codes for CASSRAGGGSQHF.

The chain links TRBV25-1 to TRBJ1-2; 9 bases align to TRBD1. The CDR3 consists of 15 residues. The germline gives CDR1 MGHDK, CDR2 SYGVNS. V lost 4 bases, J lost 4 bases, and 7 bases stayed unmatched. The CDR3 here is CASSGTGARGYGYTF. The CDR3 DNA reads as TGTGCCAGCAGTGGGACAGGGGCCCGGGGCTATGGCTACACCTTC.

J is TRBJ2-3 and V is TRBV5-1; unclear D gene. The V end lost 0 bases, the J end lost 1 base, and 12 bases lay between the germline ends. In germline, CDR1 is SGHRS, CDR2 YFSETQ. The CDR3 sequence is 16 residues long. CDR3 nucleotide sequence: TGCGCCAGCAGCTTGGGTAGCCCGTCAGGCACAGATACGCAGTATTTT. As protein: CASSLGSPSGTDTQYF.

This clone has a single count. The rearrangement links TRBV27 to TRBJ2-1, with D perhaps TRBD2 (6 bases). Germline V gives CDR1 MNHEY, CDR2 SMNVEV (reference sequence). The CDR3 is made up of 15 amino acids. The V and J ends lost 6 bases and 9 bases respectively, with 21 bases between them. The CDR3 reads CASSLSWSPGGEQFF. CDR3 coding DNA: TGTGCCAGCAGCCTATCCTGGTCCCCCGGGGGTGAGCAGTTCTTC.

This clone appeared a single time. V usage is TRBV4-1 and J usage is TRBJ2-2; no firm D call. Trimming took 1 base from V and 0 from J, leaving 15 bases between them. Germline CDR1 MGHRA, CDR2 YSYEKL. CDR3 size: 18 residues. Written as DNA, the CDR3 is TGCGCCAGCAGCCAAGTATTTCGGCAGCGAACGAACACCGGGGAGCTGTTTTTT. It yields the protein CASSQVFRQRTNTGELFF.

This chain joins TRBV28 and TRBJ2-1; the match to TRBD2 covers 14 bases. After removal of 3 bases from V and 1 base from J, the junction contained 2 bases not matched to a gene. Germline CDR1 reads MDHEN; CDR2 reads SYDVKM. There are 17 residues in the CDR3. CDR3 loop: CASSFGLAGGSYNEQFF. The CDR3, as DNA: TGTGCCAGCAGTTTTGGACTAGCGGGAGGATCCTACAATGAGCAGTTCTTC.